A selection of T cell receptor beta chains follows, all from one sample in a study of cytomegalovirus exposure and HLA in healthy donors. Sequencing used immunoSEQ multiplex PCR; TCRdb keeps in-frame clones, though not all of them. The data contain about 190,000 clones, 85% of them singletons. Sequenced: PBMCs. The receptors were gathered from a boy under 10 years old in good health and CMV-seronegative. CDR3s include the opening cysteine and the closing phenylalanine or tryptophan. Fields, in order: D gene, J gene, V gene, clone size, CDR3 protein, CDR3 DNA. The D gene is left open where the match is weak. Clone size is stated in some rows and not others, as once, few, many or a class when expanded.

TRBD1	TRBJ1-4	TRBV2	.	CASSGYRGPNEKLFF	TGTGCCAGCAGTGGGTACAGGGGCCCTAATGAAAAACTGTTTTTT
.	TRBJ2-3	TRBV28	.	CAGSFQRRAGTDTQYF	TGTGCCGGCAGTTTTCAGCGGCGGGCAGGCACAGATACGCAGTATTTT
.	TRBJ2-3	TRBV5-4	.	CASSLLLDTQYF	TGTGCCAGCAGCTTGCTATTGGATACGCAGTATTTT
.	TRBJ1-1	TRBV7-3	few	CASSRTGIDTEAFF	TGTGCCAGCAGCAGAACAGGGATTGACACTGAAGCTTTCTTT
.	TRBJ1-2	TRBV18	.	CASSPPTVPFYGYTF	TGTGCCAGCTCACCACCAACGGTCCCGTTCTATGGCTACACCTTC
.	TRBJ2-5	TRBV15	.	CATSRDGWQGETQYF	TGTGCCACCAGCAGAGATGGTTGGCAGGGAGAGACCCAGTACTTC
.	TRBJ1-2	TRBV28	.	CASSSRSRGWPSVWGYTF	TGTGCCAGCAGTTCCCGATCAAGAGGGTGGCCTTCTGTTTGGGGCTACACCTTC
TRBD1	TRBJ2-3	TRBV10-2	.	CASTARTGGTDTQYF	TGCGCCAGCACCGCAAGGACAGGGGGCACAGATACGCAGTATTTT
.	TRBJ2-1	TRBV4-1	.	CASSQDLGNEQFF	TGCGCCAGCAGCCAAGATCTCGGCAATGAGCAGTTCTTC
TRBD1	TRBJ2-1	TRBV5-1	.	CASSLGEGAIYNEQFF	TGCGCCAGCAGCTTGGGTGAGGGGGCTATCTACAATGAGCAGTTCTTC
.	TRBJ1-1	TRBV5-1	.	CASSRGQNTEAFF	TGCGCCAGCAGCCGGGGACAGAACACTGAAGCTTTCTTT
TRBD1	TRBJ2-3	TRBV28	.	CASSRTGGTDTQYF	TGTGCCAGCAGCCGTACAGGGGGCACAGATACGCAGTATTTT
TRBD1	TRBJ2-2	TRBV5-1	.	CASSLGQGAGELFF	TGCGCCAGCAGCTTGGGGCAGGGGGCCGGGGAGCTGTTTTTT
TRBD1	TRBJ1-2	TRBV5-4	few	CASSTNRGLNYGYTF	TGTGCCAGCAGCACGAACAGGGGACTGAACTATGGCTACACCTTC
.	TRBJ2-3	TRBV29-1	.	CSVGGTGTDTQYF	TGCAGCGTTGGTGGCACCGGCACAGATACGCAGTATTTT
.	TRBJ2-1	TRBV10-2	.	CASSDYNNEQFF	TGCGCCAGCAGTGACTATAACAATGAGCAGTTCTTC
.	TRBJ1-6	TRBV6-1	.	CASSDFDSPLHF	TGTGCCAGCAGTGATTTCGATTCACCCCTCCACTTT
.	TRBJ2-6	TRBV6-1	.	CASSLDSSGANVLTF	TGTGCCAGCAGCCTGGACTCTTCTGGGGCCAACGTCCTGACTTTC
TRBD1	TRBJ2-6	TRBV2	.	CASGTGGGSGANVLTF	TGTGCCAGTGGGACAGGGGGAGGCTCTGGGGCCAACGTCCTGACTTTC
TRBD2	TRBJ2-7	TRBV28	.	CASSPLADPYEQYF	TGTGCCAGCAGTCCACTAGCGGACCCCTACGAGCAGTACTTC
TRBD1	TRBJ2-1	TRBV29-1	.	CSVVGTGVIPPYNEQFF	TGCAGCGTGGTCGGGACAGGGGTGATCCCTCCCTACAATGAGCAGTTCTTC
TRBD1	TRBJ1-6	TRBV28	once	CASSFQTGGGPPLHF	TGTGCCAGCAGTTTCCAGACAGGGGGAGGTCCACCCCTCCACTTT
TRBD1	TRBJ1-1	TRBV7-9	.	CASSRTGGAEAFF	TGTGCCAGCAGCCGTACAGGGGGCGCCGAAGCTTTCTTT
.	TRBJ1-2	TRBV10-2	.	CASSESGQPGYGYTF	TGCGCCAGCAGTGAGTCGGGGCAGCCTGGCTATGGCTACACCTTC
.	TRBJ1-4	TRBV7-2	few	CASSSRLGSEKLFF	TGTGCCAGCAGCTCCCGCCTGGGGAGTGAAAAACTGTTTTTT
TRBD2	TRBJ2-3	TRBV5-1	.	CASSLRTSVTDTQYF	TGCGCCAGCAGCTTGCGGACTAGCGTCACAGATACGCAGTATTTT
TRBD2	TRBJ2-1	TRBV30	.	CAWSVKVGLAGLNEQFF	TGTGCCTGGAGTGTAAAGGTAGGGCTAGCGGGACTCAATGAGCAGTTCTTC
TRBD1	TRBJ1-6	TRBV15	.	CATSSGQGAFNSPLHF	TGTGCCACCAGCAGTGGACAGGGGGCGTTTAATTCACCCCTCCACTTT
TRBD1	TRBJ1-2	TRBV5-4	.	CASSLRDRANYGYTF	TGTGCCAGCAGCTTGAGGGACAGGGCCAACTATGGCTACACCTTC
TRBD1	TRBJ1-5	TRBV2	.	CASSGTRTGDQPQHF	TGTGCCAGCAGCGGAACTCGGACAGGGGATCAGCCCCAGCATTTT
.	TRBJ2-1	TRBV5-1	once	CASSPGAAEQFF	TGCGCCAGCAGCCCTGGGGCGGCTGAGCAGTTCTTC
.	TRBJ1-5	TRBV30	.	CAWDQGTNQPQHF	TGTGCCTGGGATCAGGGGACCAATCAGCCCCAGCATTTT
TRBD2	TRBJ2-5	TRBV28	few	CASSLYGRVGETQYF	TGTGCCAGCAGTTTATACGGGAGGGTAGGAGAGACCCAGTACTTC
TRBD1	TRBJ1-1	TRBV2	.	CASRNRGAFEAFF	TGTGCCAGCAGAAACAGGGGGGCCTTTGAAGCTTTCTTT
TRBD2	TRBJ2-1	TRBV2	.	CASSFTGGNEQFF	TGTGCCAGCAGTTTTACGGGGGGGAATGAGCAGTTCTTC
TRBD2	TRBJ2-3	TRBV5-4	.	CASSFELLRTSGGPTDTQYF	TGTGCCAGCAGCTTCGAATTATTACGGACTAGCGGGGGGCCCACAGATACGCAGTATTTT
.	TRBJ2-1	TRBV5-1	.	CASSLYDWGGYGQFF	TGCGCCAGCAGCTTGTATGATTGGGGGGGCTATGGGCAGTTCTTC
.	TRBJ1-3	TRBV9	.	CASSVGSVTGNTIYF	TGTGCCAGCAGCGTAGGGTCAGTGACTGGAAACACCATATATTTT
TRBD1	TRBJ1-5	TRBV27	.	CASRTFTGGSRNQPQHF	TGTGCCAGCAGGACCTTTACAGGGGGCTCGCGCAATCAGCCCCAGCATTTT
.	TRBJ1-2	TRBV19	.	CASSIEPRTGHYGYTF	TGTGCCAGTAGTATTGAACCCCGTACAGGTCACTATGGCTACACCTTC
.	TRBJ2-1	TRBV11-2	.	CASSRVSYNEQFF	TGTGCCAGCAGCCGCGTTTCCTACAATGAGCAGTTCTTC
TRBD1	TRBJ1-2	TRBV4-2	.	CASSQGTGGNGYGYTF	TGTGCCAGCAGCCAAGGGACAGGGGGAAACGGCTATGGCTACACCTTC
.	TRBJ1-5	TRBV10-1	.	CASSENTDQPQHF	TGCGCCAGCAGTGAAAACACCGATCAGCCCCAGCATTTT
.	TRBJ2-5	TRBV11-3	.	CASSTGRISGQETQYF	TGTGCCAGCAGCACGGGGAGGATAAGCGGCCAAGAGACCCAGTACTTC
TRBD1	TRBJ2-3	TRBV5-4	.	CASSPGGFTSTDTQYF	TGTGCCAGCAGCCCAGGGGGTTTCACTAGCACAGATACGCAGTATTTT
.	TRBJ2-2	TRBV7-9	.	CASSPLGSTGELFF	TGTGCCAGCAGCCCATTGGGGAGCACCGGGGAGCTGTTTTTT
.	TRBJ1-3	TRBV19	.	CASHSPGNTIYF	TGTGCCAGCCACTCGCCTGGAAACACCATATATTTT
.	TRBJ2-6	TRBV10-3	.	CAISETGQHFSGANVLTF	TGTGCCATCAGTGAGACCGGACAGCACTTCTCTGGGGCCAACGTCCTGACTTTC
TRBD1	TRBJ1-1	TRBV5-1	.	CASSLAVGTGDWAEAFF	TGCGCCAGCAGCTTGGCCGTTGGGACAGGGGATTGGGCTGAAGCTTTCTTT
.	TRBJ2-3	TRBV7-9	once	CASSRISGFTDTQYF	TGTGCCAGCAGCCGAATTAGCGGATTCACAGATACGCAGTATTTT
.	TRBJ2-7	TRBV27	.	CASSPGDSYEQYF	TGTGCCAGCAGCCCCGGGGACTCCTACGAGCAGTACTTC
.	TRBJ2-2	TRBV5-6	.	CASSSLWIGGNTGELFF	TGTGCCAGCAGCTCCCTGTGGATAGGGGGGAACACCGGGGAGCTGTTTTTT
TRBD2	TRBJ2-7	TRBV27	.	CASSPSSGRGYEQYF	TGTGCCAGCAGTCCAAGTAGCGGGAGGGGGTACGAGCAGTACTTC
TRBD1	TRBJ2-2	TRBV5-1	.	CASSYTTGGTGELFF	TGCGCCAGCAGCTATACGACAGGGGGCACCGGGGAGCTGTTTTTT
.	TRBJ2-7	TRBV27	once	CASSFQTGTYEQYF	TGTGCCAGCAGTTTCCAAACAGGGACCTACGAGCAGTACTTC
.	TRBJ1-5	TRBV28	.	CASSLGTKEGPQHF	TGTGCCAGCAGTTTGGGTACTAAAGAGGGGCCCCAGCATTTT
.	TRBJ1-5	TRBV28	.	CASSFLGHVGWDSNQPQHF	TGTGCCAGCAGTTTCCTCGGACACGTTGGGTGGGATAGCAATCAGCCCCAGCATTTT
.	TRBJ1-5	TRBV2	.	CASEEAVNQPQHF	TGTGCCAGCGAGGAGGCAGTAAATCAGCCCCAGCATTTT
.	TRBJ1-5	TRBV6-1	.	CASSESGYSNQPQHF	TGTGCCAGCAGTGAATCGGGGTATAGCAATCAGCCCCAGCATTTT
.	TRBJ2-1	TRBV4-1	once	CASSPNLAGEQFF	TGCGCCAGCAGCCCGAATCTAGCCGGTGAGCAGTTCTTC